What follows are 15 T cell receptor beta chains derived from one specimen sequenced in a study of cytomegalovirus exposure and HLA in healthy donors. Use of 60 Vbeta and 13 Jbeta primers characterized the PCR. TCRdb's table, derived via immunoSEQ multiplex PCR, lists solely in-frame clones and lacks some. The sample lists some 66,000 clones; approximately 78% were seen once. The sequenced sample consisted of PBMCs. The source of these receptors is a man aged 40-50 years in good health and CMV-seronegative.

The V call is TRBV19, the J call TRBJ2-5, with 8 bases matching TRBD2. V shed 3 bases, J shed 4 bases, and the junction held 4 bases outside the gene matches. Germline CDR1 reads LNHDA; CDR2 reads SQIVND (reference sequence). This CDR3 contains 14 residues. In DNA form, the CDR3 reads TGTGCCAGTAGTATTCCGGGAGGGCGAGAGACCCAGTACTTC. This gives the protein CASSIPGGRETQYF.

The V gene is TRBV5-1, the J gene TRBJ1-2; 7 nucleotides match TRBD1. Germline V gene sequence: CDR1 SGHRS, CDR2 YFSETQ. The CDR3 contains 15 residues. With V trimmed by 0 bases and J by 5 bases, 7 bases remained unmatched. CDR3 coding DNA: TGCGCCAGCAGCTTGGGACAGGGCCAGGTATATGGCTACACCTTC. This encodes CASSLGQGQVYGYTF.

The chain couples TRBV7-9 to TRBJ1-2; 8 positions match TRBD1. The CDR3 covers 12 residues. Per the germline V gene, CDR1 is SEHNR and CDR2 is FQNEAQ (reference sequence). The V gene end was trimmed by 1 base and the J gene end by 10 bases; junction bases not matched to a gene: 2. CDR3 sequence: CASSLVTGAYTF. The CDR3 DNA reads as TGTGCCAGCAGCTTAGTGACAGGGGCCTACACCTTC.

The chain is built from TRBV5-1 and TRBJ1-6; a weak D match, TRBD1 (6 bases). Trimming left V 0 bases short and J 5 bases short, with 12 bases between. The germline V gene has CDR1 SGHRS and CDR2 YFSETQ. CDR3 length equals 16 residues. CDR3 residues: CASSLGAGAHNSPLHF. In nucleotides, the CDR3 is TGCGCCAGCAGCTTGGGTGCAGGGGCGCATAATTCACCCCTCCACTTT.

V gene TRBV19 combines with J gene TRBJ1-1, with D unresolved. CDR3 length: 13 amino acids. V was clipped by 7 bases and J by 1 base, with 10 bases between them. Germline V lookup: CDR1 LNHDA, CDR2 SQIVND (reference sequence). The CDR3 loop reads CASNQVQNTEAFF. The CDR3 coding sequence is TGTGCCAGTAACCAGGTCCAGAACACTGAAGCTTTCTTT.

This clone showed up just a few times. The CDR3 sequence is CASSSQGAFAEAFF. CDR3 DNA: TGTGCCAGCAGTTCCCAGGGGGCTTTCGCTGAAGCTTTCTTT. The chain uses TRBV6-5 and TRBJ1-1, with 8 nucleotides matching TRBD1. Germline assignment: CDR1 MNHEY and CDR2 SVGAGI. The CDR3 runs 14 residues. V lost 4 bases, J lost 6 bases, and 7 bases stayed unmatched.

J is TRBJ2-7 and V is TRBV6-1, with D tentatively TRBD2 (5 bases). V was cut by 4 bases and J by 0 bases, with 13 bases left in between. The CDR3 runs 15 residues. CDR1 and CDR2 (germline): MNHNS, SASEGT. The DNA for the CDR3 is TGTGCCAGCAGTGCCCCCGCCGGGATCTCCTACGAGCAGTACTTC. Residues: CASSAPAGISYEQYF.

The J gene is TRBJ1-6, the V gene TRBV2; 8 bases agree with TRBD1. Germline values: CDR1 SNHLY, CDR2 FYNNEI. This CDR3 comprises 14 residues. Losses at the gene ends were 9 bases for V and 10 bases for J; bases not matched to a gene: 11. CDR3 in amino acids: CASRPDRVGSPLHF. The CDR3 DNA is TGTGCCAGTCGTCCGGACAGGGTGGGCTCACCCCTCCACTTT.

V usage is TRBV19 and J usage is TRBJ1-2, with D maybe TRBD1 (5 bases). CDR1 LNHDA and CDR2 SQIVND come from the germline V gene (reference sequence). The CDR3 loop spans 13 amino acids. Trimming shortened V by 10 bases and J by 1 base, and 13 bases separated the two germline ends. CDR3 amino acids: CATSDIFNYGYTF. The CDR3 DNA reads TGTGCCACCTCGGACATTTTTAACTATGGCTACACCTTC.

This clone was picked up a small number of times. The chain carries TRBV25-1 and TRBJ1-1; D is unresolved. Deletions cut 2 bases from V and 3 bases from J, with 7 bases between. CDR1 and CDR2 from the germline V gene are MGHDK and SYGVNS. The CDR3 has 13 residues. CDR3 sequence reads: CASSEIGDTEAFF. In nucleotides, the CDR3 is TGTGCCAGCAGTGAAATCGGTGACACTGAAGCTTTCTTT.

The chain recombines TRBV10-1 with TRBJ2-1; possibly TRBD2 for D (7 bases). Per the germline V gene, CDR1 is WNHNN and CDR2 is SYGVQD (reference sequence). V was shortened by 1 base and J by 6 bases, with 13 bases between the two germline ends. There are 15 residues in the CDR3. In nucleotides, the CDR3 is TGCGCCAGCAGTGAGTGGAGGGGGGGCCGCAATGAGCAGTTCTTC. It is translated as CASSEWRGGRNEQFF.

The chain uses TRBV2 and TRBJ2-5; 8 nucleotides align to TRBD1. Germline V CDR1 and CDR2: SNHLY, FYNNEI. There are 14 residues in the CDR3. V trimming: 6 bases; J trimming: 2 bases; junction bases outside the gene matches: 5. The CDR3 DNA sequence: TGTGCCAGCAGAGCGACAGGGGTTCAAGAGACCCAGTACTTC. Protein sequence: CASRATGVQETQYF.

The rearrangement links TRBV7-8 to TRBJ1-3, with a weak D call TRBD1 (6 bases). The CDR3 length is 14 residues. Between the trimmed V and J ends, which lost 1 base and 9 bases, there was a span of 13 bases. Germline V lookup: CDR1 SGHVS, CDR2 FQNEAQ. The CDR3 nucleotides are TGTGCCAGCAGCTTAGTATCAGGGGAACTCACCATATATTTT. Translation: CASSLVSGELTIYF.

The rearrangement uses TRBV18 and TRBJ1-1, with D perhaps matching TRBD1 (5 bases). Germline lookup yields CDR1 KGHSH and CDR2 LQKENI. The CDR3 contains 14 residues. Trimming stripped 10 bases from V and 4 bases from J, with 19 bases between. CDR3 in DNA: TGTGCCACTACGAGCGGGGCTGGAAGCACTGAAGCTTTCTTT. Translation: CATTSGAGSTEAFF.

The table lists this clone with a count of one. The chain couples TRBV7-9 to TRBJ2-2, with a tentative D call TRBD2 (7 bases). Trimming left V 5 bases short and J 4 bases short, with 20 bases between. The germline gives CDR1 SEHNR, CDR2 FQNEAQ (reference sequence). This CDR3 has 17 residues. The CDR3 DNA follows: TGTGCCAGCAGCCGCCGGGGGGCGGGGACATTCACCGGGGAGCTGTTTTTT. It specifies CASSRRGAGTFTGELFF.